These 20 T cell receptor beta chains originate from one sample sequenced in a study of blood T cell repertoires in COVID-19. Profiling relied on immunoSEQ multiplex PCR, and the TCRdb table lists in-frame clones only, not all of them. The profile shows 130,000 to 150,000 clones, 84% of them singletons. The sequencing input was peripheral blood. Source of these receptors: a man between 60 and 75 years old with active or convalescent COVID-19.

The genes are TRBV11-3 and TRBJ2-1; 8 bases agree with TRBD1. V shed 7 bases, J shed 5 bases, and the junction held 4 bases outside the gene matches. The CDR3 extends over 13 amino acids. The germline gives CDR1 SGHNT, CDR2 YENEEA. CDR3 in DNA: TGTGCCAGCAACAGGGGGGCCCACAATGAGCAGTTCTTC. This gives the protein CASNRGAHNEQFF. The whole variable domain, remainder taken from reference TRBV11-3 and TRBJ2-1, is EAGVVQSPRYKIIEKKQPVAFWCNPISGHNTLYWYLQNLGQGPELLIRYENEEAVDDSQLPKDRFSAERLKGVDSTLKIQPAELGDSAVYLCASNRGAHNEQFFGPGTRLTVL.

The V and J genes are TRBV18 and TRBJ2-1, with D possibly being TRBD2 (6 bases). Per germline, CDR1 KGHSH and CDR2 LQKENI. V lost 3 bases and J lost 9, with 15 bases in between. The CDR3 is 14 residues long. CDR3: CASSPARQGLEQFF. CDR3 nucleotides: TGTGCCAGCTCACCGGCGCGGCAGGGACTTGAGCAGTTCTTC.

This clone was seen only a few times. This chain connects TRBV18 to TRBJ2-2; D is perhaps TRBD1 (6 bases). Trimming left V 6 bases short and J 1 base short, with 12 bases between. There are 15 residues in the CDR3. CDR1 is KGHSH, CDR2 LQKENI, per germline. This CDR3 is CASSLGQRNTGELFF. CDR3 bases: TGTGCCAGCTCGCTCGGACAGAGGAACACCGGGGAGCTGTTTTTT.

The chain recombines TRBV3-1 (or the pseudogene TRBV3-2) with TRBJ2-2; 12 nucleotides line up with TRBD1. The CDR3 sequence is 18 residues long. With 3 bases clipped from V and 3 bases from J, the junction kept 8 bases outside the gene matches. Germline V lookup: CDR1 LGHDT, CDR2 YNNKEL (reference sequence). As DNA, the CDR3 is TGTGCCAGCAGCCACCTCCGGGACAGGGGGCCCGACACCGGGGAGCTGTTTTTT. This encodes CASSHLRDRGPDTGELFF.

The V call is TRBV19, the J call TRBJ1-2; 10 bases map to TRBD1. V was clipped by 4 bases and J by 8 bases; unmatched bases: 13. This CDR3 region has 16 residues. Germline V gene lookup returns CDR1 LNHDA and CDR2 SQIVND (reference sequence). The CDR3 sequence: CASSTLGGTGVGGYTF. The CDR3 DNA sequence: TGTGCCAGTAGTACCCTAGGGGGGACAGGGGTTGGAGGCTACACCTTC.

The rearrangement links TRBV10-3 to TRBJ1-1; D call uncertain. V was trimmed by 0 bases and J by 2 bases, leaving 13 bases between them. The CDR3 consists of 16 residues. Per the germline V gene, CDR1 is ENHRY and CDR2 is SYGVKD. The CDR3 protein is CAISESGRMINTEAFF. CDR3 coding DNA: TGTGCCATCAGTGAGTCAGGCAGGATGATTAACACTGAAGCTTTCTTT.

The rearrangement uses TRBV7-9 and TRBJ1-6, with 9 positions matching TRBD1. This CDR3 contains 17 residues. The germline gives CDR1 SEHNR, CDR2 FQNEAQ (reference sequence). V was clipped by 3 bases and J by 7 bases; unmatched bases: 10. The CDR3 DNA reads as TGTGCCAGCAGCTTGCCCGGGACAGGGAACGGGAATTCACCCCTCCACTTT. It specifies CASSLPGTGNGNSPLHF.

The chain links TRBV5-1 to TRBJ2-2, with 14 bases that match TRBD2. Germline CDR1 and CDR2: SGHRS and YFSETQ. The trim removed 2 bases at V and 4 bases at J, leaving 4 bases unmatched. The CDR3 consists of 17 residues. DNA for the CDR3: TGCGCCAGCAGCTTACGACTAGCGGGAGGGGTCACCGGGGAGCTGTTTTTT. This translates into CASSLRLAGGVTGELFF. The full variable domain, rest sourced from reference TRBV5-1 and TRBJ2-2, is KAGVTQTPRYLIKTRGQQVTLSCSPISGHRSVSWYQQTPGQGLQFLFEYFSETQRNKGNFPGRFSGRQFSNSRSEMNVSTLELGDSALYLCASSLRLAGGVTGELFFGEGSRLTVL.

The CDR3 loop reads CASSSGLATGELFF. In DNA, the CDR3 is TGTGCCAGCAGCTCCGGACTAGCGACCGGGGAGCTGTTTTTT. This sequence joins TRBV5-5 and TRBJ2-2; 9 bases match TRBD2. Germline-derived CDR1 and CDR2 are SGHKS and YYEKEE (reference sequence). Trimming took 3 bases from V and 5 from J; bases not matched to a gene: 2. The CDR3 has 14 residues.

This clone was observed once. V and J are TRBV4-1 and TRBJ2-3; the match to TRBD2 covers 11 bases. The CDR3 totals 16 residues. Germline assignment: CDR1 MGHRA and CDR2 YSYEKL. The V segment lost 0 bases and the J segment 4 bases; nucleotides outside the gene matches: 3. The CDR3 nucleotides read TGCGCCAGCAGCCAAGATACTAGCGGGAGTGCAGATACGCAGTATTTT. Protein product: CASSQDTSGSADTQYF.

The gene calls are TRBV9 and TRBJ2-3; D unresolved. CDR1 is SGDLS, CDR2 YYNGEE, per germline. There are 14 residues in the CDR3. V was cut by 0 bases and J by 0 bases, with 5 bases left in between. CDR3 sequence: CASSVVQSTDTQYF. The CDR3 region has the DNA TGTGCCAGCAGCGTAGTCCAGAGCACAGATACGCAGTATTTT.

This clone has only a few counts. The chain employs TRBV3-1 (or the pseudogene TRBV3-2) and TRBJ1-5; D is unresolved. The germline CDR1 and CDR2 sequences are LGHDT and YNNKEL (reference sequence). This CDR3 has 16 residues. Between the trimmed V and J ends, which lost 1 base and 1 base, there was a span of 11 bases. The CDR3 is CASSQGTAASNQPQHF. The DNA for the CDR3 is TGTGCCAGCAGCCAAGGGACTGCGGCGAGCAATCAGCCCCAGCATTTT.

The chain combines TRBV11-3 with TRBJ1-4; D possibly corresponds to TRBD1 (6 bases). CDR3 length: 15 residues. The germline V and J ends were trimmed by 0 bases and 8 bases, with 13 bases remaining between them. Germline V lookup: CDR1 SGHNT, CDR2 YENEEA. The CDR3 nucleotides read TGTGCCAGCAGCTTAGAGTTTGGCGGACAGGAAAAACTGTTTTTT. This codes for CASSLEFGGQEKLFF.

This chain uses TRBV13 with TRBJ2-1; a possible D gene is TRBD2 (5 bases). V lost 3 bases and J 8 bases, leaving 14 bases between the germline ends. The CDR3 is made up of 14 amino acids. CDR1 is PRHDT, CDR2 FYEKMQ, per germline (reference sequence). CDR3 loop: CASSFRTRNDEQFF. The DNA of the CDR3 is TGTGCCAGCAGCTTTCGAACTAGAAACGATGAGCAGTTCTTC.

J is TRBJ2-5 and V is TRBV27; 13 bases fit TRBD2. The germline gives CDR1 MNHEY, CDR2 SMNVEV (reference sequence). This CDR3 is 18 amino acids long. V was pared by 4 bases and J by 6 bases, with 14 bases of the junction left unmatched. The DNA of the CDR3 is TGTGCCAGCAGTTCCTCTCCCGGGACTAGCGGGATAGGACAGACCCAGTACTTC. Its translation is CASSSSPGTSGIGQTQYF.

The chain couples TRBV18 to TRBJ2-7; TRBD1 is a possible D gene (6 bases). V was shortened by 0 bases and J by 2 bases, with 14 bases between the two germline ends. CDR3 length: 16 amino acids. Germline V gene data show CDR1 as KGHSH and CDR2 as LQKENI. The CDR3 protein is CASSPPGQSTPYEQYF. Written as DNA, the CDR3 is TGTGCCAGCTCACCACCCGGACAGTCAACTCCCTACGAGCAGTACTTC.

The chain has TRBV12-3 or TRBV12-4 and TRBJ1-2; TRBD1 is a possible D gene (5 bases). The CDR3 has 13 residues. V lost 4 bases and J lost 7, with 13 bases in between. This chain's CDR3 is CASSSGGGSGYTF. The CDR3 DNA sequence: TGTGCCAGCAGTTCCGGGGGAGGTAGTGGCTACACCTTC.

The chain employs TRBV7-2 and TRBJ2-7; 7 bases map to TRBD2. V was clipped by 1 base and J by 2 bases; unmatched bases: 5. Germline CDR1 reads SGHTA; CDR2 reads FQGNSA. This CDR3 spans 15 amino acids. The chain's CDR3 is CASSLEQGRAYEQYV. In DNA form, the CDR3 reads TGTGCCAGCAGCTTAGAACAAGGGAGGGCCTACGAGCAGTACGTC.

The rearrangement uses TRBV5-4 and TRBJ2-7; TRBD1 matches at 11 bases. In germline, CDR1 is SGHNT, CDR2 YYREEE (reference sequence). J lost 2 bases, V lost 2 bases, and 3 bases had no gene match. The CDR3 contains 15 residues. The CDR3 DNA sequence: TGTGCCAGCAGCTTACCGGGACAGGGGGCCTACGAGCAGTACTTC. Protein product: CASSLPGQGAYEQYF.

The rearrangement links TRBV27 to TRBJ2-6; 10 bases match TRBD1. With V trimmed by 5 bases and J by 1 base, 11 bases remained unmatched. CDR1 MNHEY and CDR2 SMNVEV come from the germline V gene (reference sequence). The CDR3 spans 19 residues. Here the CDR3 reads CASSQAGQGTRSGANVLTF. The CDR3 DNA sequence: TGTGCCAGCAGTCAAGCGGGACAGGGGACCAGGTCTGGGGCCAACGTCCTGACTTTC. Full variable domain (remainder filled in from reference TRBV27 and TRBJ2-6): EAQVTQNPRYLITVTGKKLTVTCSQNMNHEYMSWYRQDPGLGLRQIYYSMNVEVTDKGDVPEGYKVSRKEKRNFPLILESPSPNQTSLYFCASSQAGQGTRSGANVLTFGAGSRLTVL.